The source of this TCR beta chain is a study of CD4 T cells in relation to SARS-CoV-2 and coronaviruses. Per the germline V gene, CDR1 is MGHRA and CDR2 is YSYEKL. Trimming removed 1 base from V and 1 base from J, with 13 bases in between. The length of the CDR3 is 16 residues. CD4+ T cells from unexposed donors were obtained before the COVID-19 pandemic (2011-2018). CD4+ T cells were isolated from the cells after 10 days of culture. This clone has just a few counts. Its antigen is not known. TCRdb keeps only in-frame clones here, not all; method: immunoSEQ multiplex PCR. Found here are roughly 30,000 clones, about 73% of them singletons; the top ten hold 20%.

V is TRBV4-1 and J is TRBJ1-1, with D possibly being TRBD1 (5 bases). This TCR derives from a human donor in good health. Source material: CD4+ T cells from PBMCs, cultured in vitro. CDR3: CASSQAPGRANTEAFF. CDR3 sequence (DNA): TGCGCCAGCAGCCAAGCCCCCGGCAGGGCGAACACTGAAGCTTTCTTT.